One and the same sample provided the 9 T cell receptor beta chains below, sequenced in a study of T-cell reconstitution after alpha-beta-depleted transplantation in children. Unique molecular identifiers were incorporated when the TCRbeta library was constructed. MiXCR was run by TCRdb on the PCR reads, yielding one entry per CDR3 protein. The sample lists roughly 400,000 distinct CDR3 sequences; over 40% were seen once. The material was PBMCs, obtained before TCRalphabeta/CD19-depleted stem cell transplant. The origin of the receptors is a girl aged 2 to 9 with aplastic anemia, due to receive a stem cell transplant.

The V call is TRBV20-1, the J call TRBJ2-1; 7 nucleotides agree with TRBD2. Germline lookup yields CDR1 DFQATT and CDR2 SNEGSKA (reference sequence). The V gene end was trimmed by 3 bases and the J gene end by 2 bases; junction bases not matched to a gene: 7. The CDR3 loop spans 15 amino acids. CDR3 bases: TGCAGTGCTAGTGAACTAGCGCCAGCCTACAATGAGCAGTTCTTC. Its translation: CSASELAPAYNEQFF.

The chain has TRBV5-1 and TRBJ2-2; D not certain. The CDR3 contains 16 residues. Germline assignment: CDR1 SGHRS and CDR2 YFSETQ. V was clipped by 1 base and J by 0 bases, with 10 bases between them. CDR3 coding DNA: TGCGCCAGCAGCTTGTGGAGTTTCGCGAACACCGGGGAGCTGTTTTTT. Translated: CASSLWSFANTGELFF.

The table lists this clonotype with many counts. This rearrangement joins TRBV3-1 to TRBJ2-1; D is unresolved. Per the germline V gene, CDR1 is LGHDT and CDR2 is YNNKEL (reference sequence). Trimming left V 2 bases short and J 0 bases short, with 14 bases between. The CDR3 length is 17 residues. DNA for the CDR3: TGTGCCAGCAGCCAATCCCTGGGAAGGAGCTCCTACAATGAGCAGTTCTTC. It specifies CASSQSLGRSSYNEQFF.

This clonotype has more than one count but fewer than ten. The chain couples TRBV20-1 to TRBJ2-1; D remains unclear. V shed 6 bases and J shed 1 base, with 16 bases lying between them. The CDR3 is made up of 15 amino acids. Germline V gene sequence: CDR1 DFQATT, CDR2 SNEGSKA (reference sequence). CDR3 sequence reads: CSAERTRPSYNEQFF. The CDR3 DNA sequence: TGCAGTGCCGAAAGGACCCGCCCTTCCTACAATGAGCAGTTCTTC.

The CDR3: CASSSIRRGGNEQYF. The CDR3, as DNA: TGTGCCAGCAGCTCTATCCGACGAGGTGGTAACGAGCAGTACTTC. V usage is TRBV7-9 and J usage is TRBJ2-7; D is undetermined. V lost 4 bases and J lost 5, with 18 bases in between. Germline V CDR1 and CDR2: SEHNR, FQNEAQ (reference sequence). CDR3 length: 15 amino acids.

The CDR3 DNA reads TGTGCCAGCAGCTTGCCGGACAGGGGGCGCGAAGGAAGCAATGAGCAGTTCTTC. It translates to CASSLPDRGREGSNEQFF. The chain uses TRBV7-6 and TRBJ2-1, with 11 bases matching TRBD1. Germline assignment: CDR1 SGHVS and CDR2 FNYEAQ. Trimming at V came to 3 bases and at J to 6 bases, leaving 13 bases not matched to a gene. The CDR3 has 18 residues.

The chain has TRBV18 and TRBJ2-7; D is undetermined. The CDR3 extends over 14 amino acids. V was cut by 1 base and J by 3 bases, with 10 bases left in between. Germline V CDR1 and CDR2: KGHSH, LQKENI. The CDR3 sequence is CASSPRGPGYEQYF. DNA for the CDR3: TGTGCCAGCTCACCACGCGGACCTGGCTACGAGCAGTACTTC.

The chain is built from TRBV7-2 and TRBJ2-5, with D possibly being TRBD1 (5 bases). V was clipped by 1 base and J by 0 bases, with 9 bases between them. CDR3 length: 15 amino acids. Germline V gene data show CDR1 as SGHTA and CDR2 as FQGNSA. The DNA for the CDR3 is TGTGCCAGCAGCTTAGAGTCAGGGAACCAAGAGACCCAGTACTTC. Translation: CASSLESGNQETQYF.

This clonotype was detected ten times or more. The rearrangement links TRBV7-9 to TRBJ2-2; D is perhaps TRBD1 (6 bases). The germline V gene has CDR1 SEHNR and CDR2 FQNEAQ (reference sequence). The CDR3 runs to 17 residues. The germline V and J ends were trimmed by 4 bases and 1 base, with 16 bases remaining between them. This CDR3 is CASSSLSGTLNTGELFF. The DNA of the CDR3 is TGTGCCAGCAGCTCGCTGTCCGGGACATTGAACACCGGGGAGCTGTTTTTT. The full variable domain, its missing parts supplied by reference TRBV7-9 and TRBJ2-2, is DTGVSQNPRHKITKRGQNVTFRCDPISEHNRLYWYRQTLGQGPEFLTYFQNEAQLEKSRLLSDRFSAERPKGSFSTLEIQRTEQGDSAMYLCASSSLSGTLNTGELFFGEGSRLTVL.